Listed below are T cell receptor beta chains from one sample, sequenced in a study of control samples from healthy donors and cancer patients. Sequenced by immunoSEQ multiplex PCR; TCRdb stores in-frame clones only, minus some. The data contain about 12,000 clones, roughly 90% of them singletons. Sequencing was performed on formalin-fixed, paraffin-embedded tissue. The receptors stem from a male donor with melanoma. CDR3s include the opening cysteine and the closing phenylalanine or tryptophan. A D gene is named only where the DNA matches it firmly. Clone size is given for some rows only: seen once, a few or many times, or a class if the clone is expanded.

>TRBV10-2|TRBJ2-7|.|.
TGCGCCAGCAGCCAGACAGGTCCCTACGAGCAGTACTTC
CASSQTGPYEQYF
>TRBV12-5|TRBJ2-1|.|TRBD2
TGTGCTAGTGCGGCCGGGACTAGCGAACTAAACAATGAGCAGTTCTTC
CASAAGTSELNNEQFF
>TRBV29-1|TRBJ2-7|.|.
.
CSVGTGTGTYEQYF
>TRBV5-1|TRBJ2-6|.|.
TGCGCCAGCAGCTTGGCTCTGTCCATCTCTGGGGCCAACGTCCTGACTTTC
CASSLALSISGANVLTF
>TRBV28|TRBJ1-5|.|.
TGTGCCAGCAGTACCGCAGGGGCGGAAGATCAGCCCCAGCATTTT
CASSTAGAEDQPQHF
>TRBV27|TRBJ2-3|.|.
TGTGCCAGCAGTTTATGGGGGAGTCAAGATACGCAGTATTTT
CASSLWGSQDTQYF
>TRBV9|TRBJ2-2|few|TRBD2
TGTGCCAGCAGCCCTGGGACTAGCGGGAAGGTGTTGGCCGGGGAGCTGTTTTTT
CASSPGTSGKVLAGELFF
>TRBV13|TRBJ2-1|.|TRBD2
TGTGCCAGCAGCTTACTAGCGGGACCCAATGAGCAGTTCTTC
CASSLLAGPNEQFF
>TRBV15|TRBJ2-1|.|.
TGTGCCACCGGACTGGGGTCCTACAATGAGCAGTTCTTC
CATGLGSYNEQFF
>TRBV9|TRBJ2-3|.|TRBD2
TGTGCCAGCAGCCCTCGGACTAGCGGGAGTGTATCAGAGCAGTATTTT
CASSPRTSGSVSEQYF
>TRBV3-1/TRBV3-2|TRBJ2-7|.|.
TGTGCCAGCAGCCAATATTACGAGCAGTACTTC
CASSQYYEQYF
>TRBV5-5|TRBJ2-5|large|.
TGTGCCAGCAGCTTCAGGGGAGTATTAGAGACCCAGTACTTC
CASSFRGVLETQYF
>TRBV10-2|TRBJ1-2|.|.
TGCGCCAGCGGTACTAAGGGGATGGGGACGGAGGGCTACACCTTC
CASGTKGMGTEGYTF
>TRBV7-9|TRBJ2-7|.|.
TGTGCCAGCAGCTCCAACATCTACGAGCAGTACTTC
CASSSNIYEQYF
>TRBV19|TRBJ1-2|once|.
TGTGCCAGTAGTCAACAAGACGGTGGCTACACCTTC
CASSQQDGGYTF
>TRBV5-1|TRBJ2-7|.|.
TGCGCCAGCAGCCCGGGTGGGGGCAGCGACTACGAGCAGTACTTC
CASSPGGGSDYEQYF
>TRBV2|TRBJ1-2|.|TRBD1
TGTGCCAGCAGTGTTGACAGGGAGTATGGCTACACCTTC
CASSVDREYGYTF